Below, 29 T cell receptor beta chains from the same sample are listed, as sequenced in a study of cytomegalovirus exposure and HLA in healthy donors. PCR used 60 Vbeta primers and 13 Jbeta primers. Here immunoSEQ multiplex PCR was the method, and the copy in TCRdb shows in-frame clones only, minus some. The table shows roughly 180,000 clones, with around 75% occurring only once. Sequencing was done on a sample of PBMCs. All receptors derive from a male donor in good health and CMV-seronegative.

This chain uses TRBV2 with TRBJ1-1, with D possibly TRBD1 on 6 matching bases. Trimming cost V 5 bases and J 1 base, with 20 bases left between them. Germline CDR1 SNHLY, CDR2 FYNNEI. The length of the CDR3 is 17 residues. CDR3 coding DNA: TGTGCCAGCAGTCCCCTTCCCCTTTCAGGGGCGAACACTGAAGCTTTCTTT. Translating gives CASSPLPLSGANTEAFF.

Regarding this clone: Compared with germline, one end of the junction differs, possibly owing to a read error. Here the CDR3 reads CTSSQGTSGGVSDTQYF. In DNA, the CDR3 is TGCACCAGCAGCCAAGGAACTAGCGGGGGGGTATCTGATACGCAGTATTTT. The genes are TRBV4-1 and TRBJ2-3; 13 bases line up with TRBD2. The V gene's germline CDR1 is MGHRA and CDR2 YSYEKL. The CDR3 runs 17 residues.

The chain uses TRBV6-4 and TRBJ2-3, with TRBD2 identical over 8 bases. The germline CDR1 and CDR2 sequences are MRHNA and SNTAGT. Trimming removed 4 bases from V and 4 bases from J; junction bases left unmatched: 7. This CDR3 has 15 amino acids. CDR3 region: CASSGEAGVADTQYF. CDR3 sequence (DNA): TGTGCCAGCAGTGGGGAAGCGGGAGTCGCAGATACGCAGTATTTT.

This chain connects TRBV6-1 to TRBJ2-7, with TRBD2 matching over 8 bases. V gave up 3 bases and J gave up 5 bases; unmatched junction bases: 9. The CDR3 length is 15 residues. The germline gives CDR1 MNHNS, CDR2 SASEGT. The CDR3 DNA reads TGTGCCAGCAGTGATCCCGGGAGGGCCTCGGACGAGCAGTACTTC. Its translation is CASSDPGRASDEQYF.

This chain links TRBV30 with TRBJ2-3, with 7 bases that match TRBD1. Germline lookup yields CDR1 GTSNPN and CDR2 SVGIG (reference sequence). V shed 3 bases and J 2 bases; nucleotides not matched to a gene: 5. The CDR3 consists of 14 residues. The CDR3 sequence: CAWSATGPTDTQYF. The DNA for the CDR3 is TGTGCCTGGAGCGCGACAGGGCCCACAGATACGCAGTATTTT.

V and J are TRBV11-1 and TRBJ1-1; D not certain. The CDR3 length is 13 residues. Germline V lookup: CDR1 SGHAT, CDR2 FQDESV (reference sequence). The germline V and J ends were trimmed by 0 bases and 3 bases, with 5 bases remaining between them. The CDR3 sequence is CASSLARYTEAFF. The CDR3 region has the DNA TGTGCCAGCAGCTTAGCCAGATACACTGAAGCTTTCTTT.

The rearrangement uses TRBV2 and TRBJ1-2; TRBD1 matches at 7 bases. The germline CDR1 and CDR2 sequences are SNHLY and FYNNEI. The V and J ends lost 3 bases and 6 bases, in that order; junction bases with no gene match: 10. CDR3 size: 15 residues. Written as DNA, the CDR3 is TGTGCCAGCAGTGACCCCAACAGGGGAAGCCATGGCTACACCTTC. It encodes CASSDPNRGSHGYTF. The variable domain in full, with the rest retrieved from reference TRBV2 and TRBJ1-2, is EPEVTQTPSHQVTQMGQEVILRCVPISNHLYFYWYRQILGQKVEFLVSFYNNEISEKSEIFDDQFSVERPDGSNFTLKIRSTKLEDSAMYFCASSDPNRGSHGYTFGSGTRLTVV.

The chain employs TRBV6-5 and TRBJ2-3; tentatively, D is TRBD2 (6 bases). The CDR3 extends over 14 amino acids. The V and J ends lost 8 bases and 6 bases respectively, with 18 bases between them. The V gene's germline CDR1 is MNHEY and CDR2 SVGAGI. The CDR3 here is CASRRDLASDTQYF. CDR3 nucleotide sequence: TGTGCCAGCCGACGGGACCTAGCGTCCGATACGCAGTATTTT.

The J gene is TRBJ2-5, the V gene TRBV5-1; 9 bases are shared with TRBD1. The CDR3 contains 15 residues. CDR1 and CDR2 from the germline V gene are SGHRS and YFSETQ. V lost 4 bases to trimming and J lost 4 bases; unmatched junction nucleotides: 8. This CDR3 is CASSPGQGLGETQYF. The CDR3 DNA is TGCGCCAGCAGCCCGGGACAGGGTTTGGGAGAGACCCAGTACTTC.

The chain joins TRBV4-3 to TRBJ2-7; 8 positions match TRBD2. The CDR3 spans 16 residues. Germline V CDR1 and CDR2: LGHNA, YSLEER. V shed 0 bases and J 1 base; nucleotides not matched to a gene: 5. The chain's CDR3 is CASSQDRVAGSYEQYF. The DNA of the CDR3 is TGCGCCAGCAGCCAAGATAGGGTAGCGGGATCCTACGAGCAGTACTTC.

The chain couples TRBV5-5 to TRBJ1-1; the D is unclear. The germline V gene encodes CDR1 SGHKS and CDR2 YYEKEE (reference sequence). Trimming cost V 2 bases and J 0 bases, with 14 bases left between them. The CDR3 sequence is 16 residues long. The CDR3 region has the DNA TGTGCCAGCAGCTTTAGCCCCACGACCGTGAACACTGAAGCTTTCTTT. Amino acids: CASSFSPTTVNTEAFF.

This clone was observed a single time. The chain uses TRBV5-1 and TRBJ1-3; D might be TRBD1 (5 bases). The CDR3 contains 15 residues. The germline V gene has CDR1 SGHRS and CDR2 YFSETQ. V gave up 4 bases and J gave up 3 bases, with 14 bases separating them. The CDR3 nucleotides read TGCGCCAGCAGCAGAGACAGTTTTGGTGGAAACACCATATATTTT. This sequence encodes CASSRDSFGGNTIYF.

This clone was seen only once. V and J are TRBV27 and TRBJ2-1, with 7 bases aligning to TRBD1. V shed 5 bases, J shed 7 bases, and the junction held 14 bases outside the gene matches. This CDR3 contains 16 residues. CDR1 is MNHEY and CDR2 is SMNVEV in the germline V gene (reference sequence). CDR3 nucleotide sequence: TGTGCCAGCAGTGCGAATATCAGGGGGAATATGAATGAGCAGTTCTTC. This translates into CASSANIRGNMNEQFF.

Comment on this clone: Other DNA sequences in this sample translate to the same CDR3. The chain couples TRBV4-1 to TRBJ1-5; D gene ambiguous. Germline V gene lookup returns CDR1 MGHRA and CDR2 YSYEKL. This CDR3 is 12 amino acids long. Trimming left V 1 base short and J 7 bases short, with 5 bases between. As DNA, the CDR3 is TGCGCCAGCAGCCAAGGAGGACAGCCCCAGCATTTT. It specifies CASSQGGQPQHF.

This chain uses TRBV4-1 with TRBJ1-1; 7 nucleotides line up with TRBD1. CDR3 length: 15 amino acids. Germline values: CDR1 MGHRA, CDR2 YSYEKL. J gave up 0 bases and V 3 bases, and 4 bases lay outside the gene matches. The CDR3 sequence is CASSQATGVNTEAFF. The DNA for the CDR3 is TGCGCCAGCAGCCAGGCAACAGGGGTGAACACTGAAGCTTTCTTT.

The rearrangement uses TRBV28 and TRBJ1-1; D unresolved. Germline CDR1 MDHEN, CDR2 SYDVKM. Trimming cost V 6 bases and J 1 base, with 3 bases left between them. CDR3 length equals 11 residues. The CDR3 region has the DNA TGTGCCAGCAGCTCGAACACTGAAGCTTTCTTT. It translates to CASSSNTEAFF.

This clone was picked up a small number of times. This rearrangement joins TRBV7-3 to TRBJ1-1, with 9 bases fitting TRBD1. The germline V gene has CDR1 SGHTA and CDR2 FQGTGA. Trimming took 0 bases from V and 8 from J; bases not matched to a gene: 4. The CDR3 extends over 14 amino acids. CDR3 protein: CASSLTGTGSEAFF. DNA of the CDR3: TGTGCCAGCAGCTTAACCGGGACAGGGTCGGAAGCTTTCTTT.

J is TRBJ2-7 and V is TRBV6-1; 9 bases line up with TRBD1. Germline CDR1 MNHNS, CDR2 SASEGT. The CDR3 sequence is 13 residues long. With V trimmed by 7 bases and J by 9 bases, 10 bases remained unmatched. The CDR3 reads CASTLGQGFAQYF. The CDR3 DNA is TGTGCCAGCACCCTTGGACAGGGGTTTGCGCAGTACTTC.

As for this clone: At one end the junction does not follow the germline gene, possibly because of a read error. Different DNA sequences within this sample yield the same CDR3. V usage is TRBV30 and J usage is TRBJ1-3; the D gene is possibly TRBD1 (6 bases). The germline CDR1 and CDR2 sequences are GTSNPN and SVGIG (reference sequence). This CDR3 is built from 13 residues. For the CDR3, the DNA is TGCGCCTGGAGCCCAGGGGCTGGAAATACCATATATTTT. Amino acids: CAWSPGAGNTIYF.

This sequence joins TRBV7-2 and TRBJ2-1, with TRBD2 matching 11 bases. Germline V gene lookup returns CDR1 SGHTA and CDR2 FQGNSA. Trimming cost V 5 bases and J 8 bases; bases outside gene matches: 14. The CDR3 sequence is 17 residues long. The DNA for the CDR3 is TGTGCCAGCAGCCTTGGACTAGCGGGCCTTAGAGGCGATGAGCAGTTCTTC. Encoded protein: CASSLGLAGLRGDEQFF.

The rearrangement joins TRBV30 to TRBJ2-1, with TRBD2 matching 13 bases. The CDR3 is made up of 15 amino acids. J was trimmed by 6 bases and V by 0 bases; bases with no gene match: 2. Per germline, CDR1 GTSNPN and CDR2 SVGIG (reference sequence). The CDR3 region has the DNA TGTGCCTGGAGTGTAGGGACTAGCGGGGCCAATGAGCAGTTCTTC. Translation: CAWSVGTSGANEQFF.

This chain connects TRBV6-5 to TRBJ1-1, with 9 bases that match TRBD1. Germline V gene data show CDR1 as MNHEY and CDR2 as SVGAGI. The CDR3 extends over 16 amino acids. After removal of 4 bases from V and 10 bases from J, the junction contained 16 bases not matched to a gene. CDR3: CASSSPTRPGQGGAFF. The CDR3 region has the DNA TGTGCCAGCAGTTCTCCCACCCGACCGGGACAGGGTGGAGCTTTCTTT.

This clone was observed once. J is TRBJ1-5 and V is TRBV30; 9 bases line up with TRBD1. CDR3 length equals 19 residues. J gave up 6 bases and V 2 bases, and 20 bases lay outside the gene matches. Per germline, CDR1 GTSNPN and CDR2 SVGIG (reference sequence). The CDR3 region has the DNA TGTGCCTGGAGTTCAAACGCCCGGGACAGGGCATACTTCGTTCAGCCCCAGCATTTT. It translates to CAWSSNARDRAYFVQPQHF.

V is TRBV25-1 and J is TRBJ2-5; 15 bases are a match to TRBD2. V trimming: 4 bases; J trimming: 5 bases; junction bases outside the gene matches: 2. The CDR3 covers 15 residues. Germline CDR1 reads MGHDK; CDR2 reads SYGVNS. The CDR3 DNA reads TGTGCCAGCAGTGTAGGACTAGCGGGAGGGGAGACCCAGTACTTC. This gives the protein CASSVGLAGGETQYF.

The V call is TRBV20-1, the J call TRBJ2-1; weak D call: TRBD1 (5 bases). Per germline, CDR1 DFQATT and CDR2 SNEGSKA (reference sequence). The CDR3 is 11 amino acids. Trimming took 3 bases from V and 10 from J, leaving 10 bases between them. The CDR3 is CSASHRQEQFF. In DNA, the CDR3 is TGCAGTGCTAGTCACAGACAGGAGCAGTTCTTC.

The genes are TRBV6-6 and TRBJ1-2; perhaps TRBD1 as D (6 bases). Germline V gene sequence: CDR1 MNHNY, CDR2 SVGAGI (reference sequence). The CDR3 runs to 14 residues. Between the trimmed V and J ends, which lost 0 bases and 3 bases, there was a span of 8 bases. CDR3 nucleotide sequence: TGTGCCAGCAGTTACTCGAACAGGGACTATGGCTACACCTTC. Residues: CASSYSNRDYGYTF.

V usage is TRBV7-6 and J usage is TRBJ2-1; 7 positions match TRBD2. The CDR3 length is 17 residues. The V gene's germline CDR1 is SGHVS and CDR2 FNYEAQ. Trimming took 0 bases from V and 7 from J; bases not matched to a gene: 12. CDR3 protein: CASSLALFAGAKNEQFF. CDR3 DNA: TGTGCCAGCAGCTTAGCGCTTTTCGCGGGAGCTAAGAATGAGCAGTTCTTC.

This chain connects TRBV28 to TRBJ2-1, with D maybe TRBD1 (6 bases). There are 15 residues in the CDR3. Germline CDR1 reads MDHEN; CDR2 reads SYDVKM. The V gene lost 6 bases and the J gene lost 5 bases, with 17 bases spanning the gap. CDR3 nucleotides: TGTGCCAGCAGCGGTACAGGGTCAGCCAACAATGAGCAGTTCTTC. Translated, it gives CASSGTGSANNEQFF.

This clone was detected a few times. This chain uses TRBV27 with TRBJ2-3, with TRBD2 matching over 13 bases. Germline V gene data show CDR1 as MNHEY and CDR2 as SMNVEV (reference sequence). With 5 bases clipped from V and 8 bases from J, the junction kept 10 bases outside the gene matches. The CDR3 contains 16 residues. Written as DNA, the CDR3 is TGTGCCAGCAGTGTGGGACTAGCGGGATTTCGGGCTACGCAGTATTTT. This codes for CASSVGLAGFRATQYF.